Included here is one T cell receptor (beta chain) sequence, with context. Its target is not known. The data are from a study of cytomegalovirus exposure and HLA in healthy donors. Overall study results and limits: A later analysis linked a missense variant in DCLRE1C to the trimming of TCR beta V and J genes. Sequences of the TCR beta chain were said to predict the HLA-A and HLA-B alleles of most subjects accurately. Equally common other TCR beta chains were less clonally expanded than HLA-associated ones, a later analysis found. Listed as cytomegalovirus-associated were 164 TCR beta chains.

The length of the CDR3 is 15 residues. Trimming took 0 bases from V and 0 from J, leaving 9 bases between them. Looked up from germline, CDR1 is SGHVS and CDR2 is FNYEAQ. It was with 60 Vbeta and 13 Jbeta primers that the PCR ran. Clones were sequenced by immunoSEQ multiplex PCR, and TCRdb holds only the in-frame ones, with some missing. In the table there are approximately 210,000 clones, roughly four fifths of which are singletons. The chain uses TRBV7-6 and TRBJ2-7, with D tentatively TRBD2 (6 bases). The receptor was isolated from a woman between 50 and 59 years old in good health and CMV-seropositive. Source material: PBMCs. CDR3 bases: TGTGCCAGCAGCTTAGCTATCGGGAGCTCCTACGAGCAGTACTTC. It yields the protein CASSLAIGSSYEQYF.